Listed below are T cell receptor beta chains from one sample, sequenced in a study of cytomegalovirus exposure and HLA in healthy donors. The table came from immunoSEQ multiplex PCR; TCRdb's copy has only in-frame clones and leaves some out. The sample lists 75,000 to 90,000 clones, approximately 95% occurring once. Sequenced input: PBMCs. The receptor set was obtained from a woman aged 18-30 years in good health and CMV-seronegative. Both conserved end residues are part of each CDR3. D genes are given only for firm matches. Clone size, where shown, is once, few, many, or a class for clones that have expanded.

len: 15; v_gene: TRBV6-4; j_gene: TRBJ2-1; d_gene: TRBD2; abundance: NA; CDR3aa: CASSDSDGRGYEQFF; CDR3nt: TGTGCCAGCAGTGACTCGGACGGGAGGGGGTATGAGCAGTTCTTC
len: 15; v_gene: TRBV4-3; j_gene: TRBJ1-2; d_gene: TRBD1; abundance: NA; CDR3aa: CASSQKRTGGYGYTF; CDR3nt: TGCGCCAGCAGCCAAAAAAGGACAGGGGGCTATGGCTACACCTTC
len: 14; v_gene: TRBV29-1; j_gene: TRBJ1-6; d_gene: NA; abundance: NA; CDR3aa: CSVLAGGRDSPLHF; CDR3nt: TGCAGCGTTTTGGCGGGTGGACGGGATTCACCCCTCCACTTT
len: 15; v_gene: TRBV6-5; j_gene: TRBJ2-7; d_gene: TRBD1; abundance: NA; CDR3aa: CASSPSTGPIYEQYF; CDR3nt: TGTGCCAGCAGTCCCTCGACAGGGCCTATCTACGAGCAGTACTTC
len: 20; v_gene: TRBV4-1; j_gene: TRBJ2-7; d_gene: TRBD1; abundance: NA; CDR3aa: CASSRLSGDRGHGSSYEQYF; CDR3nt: TGCGCCAGCAGCCGCCTAAGCGGGGACAGGGGGCATGGGAGTTCCTACGAGCAGTACTTC
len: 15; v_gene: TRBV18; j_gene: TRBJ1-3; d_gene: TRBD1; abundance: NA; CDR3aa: CASSPGGIAGNTIYF; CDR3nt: TGTGCCAGCTCCCCAGGGGGCATAGCTGGAAACACCATATATTTT
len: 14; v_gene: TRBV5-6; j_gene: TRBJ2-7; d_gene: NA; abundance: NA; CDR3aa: CASSLTGRKYEQYF; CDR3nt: TGTGCCAGCAGCTTGACAGGGAGAAAGTACGAGCAGTACTTC
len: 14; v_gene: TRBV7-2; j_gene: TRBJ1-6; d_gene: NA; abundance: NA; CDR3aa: CASSLWTENSPLHF; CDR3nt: TGTGCCAGCAGCTTATGGACAGAAAATTCACCCCTCCACTTT
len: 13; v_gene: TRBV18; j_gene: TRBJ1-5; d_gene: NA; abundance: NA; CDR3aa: CASSPGDNQPQHF; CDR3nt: TGTGCCAGCTCACCAGGAGACAATCAGCCCCAGCATTTT
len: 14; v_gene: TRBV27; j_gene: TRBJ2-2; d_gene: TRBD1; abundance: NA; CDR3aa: CASRWTGGTGELFF; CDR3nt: TGTGCCAGCAGGTGGACAGGGGGCACCGGGGAGCTGTTTTTT
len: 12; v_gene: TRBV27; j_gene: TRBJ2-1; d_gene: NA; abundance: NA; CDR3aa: CASKSQGNEQFF; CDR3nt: TGTGCCAGCAAATCCCAGGGTAATGAGCAGTTCTTC
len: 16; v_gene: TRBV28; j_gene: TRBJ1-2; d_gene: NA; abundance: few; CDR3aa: CASSLRHLGRVYGYTF; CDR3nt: TGTGCCAGCAGTTTAAGGCACCTAGGCCGTGTATATGGCTACACCTTC
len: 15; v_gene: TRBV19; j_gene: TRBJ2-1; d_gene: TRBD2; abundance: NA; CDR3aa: CASSIGLAGTNEQFF; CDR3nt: TGTGCCAGTAGTATCGGGCTAGCGGGGACCAATGAGCAGTTCTTC
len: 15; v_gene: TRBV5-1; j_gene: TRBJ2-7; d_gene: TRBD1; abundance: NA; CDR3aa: CASRIIPGQGGEQYF; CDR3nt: TGCGCCAGCCGAATAATACCGGGACAGGGTGGCGAGCAGTACTTC
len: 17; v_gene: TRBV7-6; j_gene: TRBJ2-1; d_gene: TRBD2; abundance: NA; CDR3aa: CASSSRGLAGVYNEQFF; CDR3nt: TGTGCCAGCAGCTCCCGAGGGCTAGCGGGGGTGTACAATGAGCAGTTCTTC
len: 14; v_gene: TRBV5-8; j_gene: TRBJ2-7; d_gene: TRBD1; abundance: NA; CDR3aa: CASSFDRAAYEQYF; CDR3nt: TGTGCCAGCAGCTTCGACAGGGCAGCCTACGAGCAGTACTTC
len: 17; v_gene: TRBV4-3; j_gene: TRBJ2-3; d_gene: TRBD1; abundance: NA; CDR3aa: CASSQDLGQGRGDTQYF; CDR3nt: TGCGCCAGCAGCCAAGATCTTGGACAGGGGAGAGGAGATACGCAGTATTTT
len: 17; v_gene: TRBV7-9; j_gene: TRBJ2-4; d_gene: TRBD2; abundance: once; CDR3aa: CASSTSLAGLAKNIQYF; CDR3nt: TGTGCCAGCAGCACCAGCCTAGCGGGGCTAGCCAAAAACATTCAGTACTTC
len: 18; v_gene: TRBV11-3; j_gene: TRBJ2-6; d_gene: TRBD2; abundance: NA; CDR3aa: CASSPGLAEEYGANVLTF; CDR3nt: TGTGCCAGCAGCCCGGGACTAGCGGAGGAGTATGGGGCCAACGTCCTGACTTTC
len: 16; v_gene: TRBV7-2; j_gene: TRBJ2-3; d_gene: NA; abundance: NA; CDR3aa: CASSPLGGVGTDTQYF; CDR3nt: TGTGCCAGCAGCCCGCTGGGGGGTGTAGGCACAGATACGCAGTATTTT
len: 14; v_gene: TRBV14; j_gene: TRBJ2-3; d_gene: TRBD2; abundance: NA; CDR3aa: CASSLSGILFTQYF; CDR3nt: TGTGCCAGCAGCCTTAGCGGGATTTTGTTTACGCAGTATTTT
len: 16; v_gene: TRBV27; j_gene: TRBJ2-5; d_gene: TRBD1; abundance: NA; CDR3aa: CASSLRTGAGGETQYF; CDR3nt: TGTGCCAGCAGTCTACGGACAGGGGCGGGCGGTGAGACCCAGTACTTC
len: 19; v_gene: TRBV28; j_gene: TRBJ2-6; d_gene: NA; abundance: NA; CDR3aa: CASSPQGGIWGSGANVLTF; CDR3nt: TGTGCCAGCAGTCCCCAAGGAGGGATCTGGGGCTCTGGGGCCAACGTCCTGACTTTC
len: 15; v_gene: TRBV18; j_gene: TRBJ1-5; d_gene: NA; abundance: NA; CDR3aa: CASSPHRGGDQPQHF; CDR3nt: TGTGCCAGCTCACCCCACCGGGGGGGGGATCAGCCCCAGCATTTT
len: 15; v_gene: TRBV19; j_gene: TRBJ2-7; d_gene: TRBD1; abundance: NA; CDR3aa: CASTKGQAGLGEQYF; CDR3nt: TGTGCCAGTACCAAAGGACAGGCGGGCTTGGGCGAGCAGTACTTC
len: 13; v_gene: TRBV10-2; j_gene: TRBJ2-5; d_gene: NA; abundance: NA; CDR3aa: CASSDQFEETQYF; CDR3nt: TGCGCCAGCAGTGACCAGTTCGAAGAGACCCAGTACTTC
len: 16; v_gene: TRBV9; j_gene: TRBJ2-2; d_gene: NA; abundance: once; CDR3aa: CASSVAQATNTGELFF; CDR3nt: TGTGCCAGCAGCGTAGCCCAGGCTACGAACACCGGGGAGCTGTTTTTT
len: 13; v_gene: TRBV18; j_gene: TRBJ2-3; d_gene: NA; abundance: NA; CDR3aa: CASSPGGEDTQYF; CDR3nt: TGTGCCAGCTCACCTGGCGGGGAGGATACGCAGTATTTT
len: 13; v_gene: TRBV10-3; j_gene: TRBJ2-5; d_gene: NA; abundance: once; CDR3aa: CAISVTSQETQYF; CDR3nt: TGTGCCATCAGTGTAACTAGCCAAGAGACCCAGTACTTC
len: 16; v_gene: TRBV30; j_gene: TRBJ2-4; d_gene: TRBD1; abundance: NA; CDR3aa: CAWSVRRTGTKNIQYF; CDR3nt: TGTGCCTGGAGTGTACGCAGGACAGGGACCAAAAACATTCAGTACTTC
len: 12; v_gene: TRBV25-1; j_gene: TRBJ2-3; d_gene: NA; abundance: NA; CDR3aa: CASKLGPDTQYF; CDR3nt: TGTGCCAGCAAACTAGGCCCAGATACGCAGTATTTT
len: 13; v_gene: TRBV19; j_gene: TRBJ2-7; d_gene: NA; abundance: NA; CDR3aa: CASSMVQAYEQYF; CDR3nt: TGTGCCAGTAGTATGGTACAAGCCTACGAGCAGTACTTC
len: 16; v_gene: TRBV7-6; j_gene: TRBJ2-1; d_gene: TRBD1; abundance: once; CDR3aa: CASSLNSRTGKDEQFF; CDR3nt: TGTGCCAGCAGCTTAAACTCTCGGACAGGGAAAGATGAGCAGTTCTTC
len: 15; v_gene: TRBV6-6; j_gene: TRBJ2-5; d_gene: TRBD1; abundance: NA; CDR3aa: CASKTQGARQETQYF; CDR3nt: TGTGCCAGCAAAACACAGGGGGCCAGACAAGAGACCCAGTACTTC
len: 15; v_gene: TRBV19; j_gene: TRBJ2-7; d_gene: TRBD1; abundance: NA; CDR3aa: CASKGGDRDVYEQYF; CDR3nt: TGTGCCAGTAAAGGGGGAGACAGGGACGTCTACGAGCAGTACTTC
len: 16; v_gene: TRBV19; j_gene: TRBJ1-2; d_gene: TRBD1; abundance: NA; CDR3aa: CASSTTGGARSYGYTF; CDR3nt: TGTGCCAGTAGTACAACAGGGGGCGCCAGGTCCTATGGCTACACCTTC
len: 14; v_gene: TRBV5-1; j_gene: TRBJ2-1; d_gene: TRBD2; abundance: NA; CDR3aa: CASRGSGYYNEQFF; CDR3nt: TGCGCCAGCAGGGGTAGCGGGTACTACAATGAGCAGTTCTTC
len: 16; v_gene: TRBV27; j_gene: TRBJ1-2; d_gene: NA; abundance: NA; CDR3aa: CASSFRGGVGNYGYTF; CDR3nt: TGTGCCAGCAGTTTCCGGGGTGGGGTAGGCAACTATGGCTACACCTTC
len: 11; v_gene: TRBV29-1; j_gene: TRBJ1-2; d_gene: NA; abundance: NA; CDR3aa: CSVTRTGGYTF; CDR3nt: TGCAGCGTCACCAGGACGGGGGGCTACACCTTC
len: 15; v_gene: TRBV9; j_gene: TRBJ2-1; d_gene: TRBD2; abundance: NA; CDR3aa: CASSPQRGSYNEQFF; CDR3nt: TGTGCCAGCAGCCCCCAGCGGGGGTCCTACAATGAGCAGTTCTTC
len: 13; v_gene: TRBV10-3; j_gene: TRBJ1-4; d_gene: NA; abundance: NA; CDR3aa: CAISEPQGAKLFF; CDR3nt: TGTGCCATCAGTGAACCCCAGGGCGCAAAACTGTTTTTT
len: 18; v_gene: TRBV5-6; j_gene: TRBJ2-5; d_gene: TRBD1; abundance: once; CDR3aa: CASSLVGTGLKSRETQYF; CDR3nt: TGTGCCAGCAGCTTGGTAGGGACAGGGCTTAAATCGAGAGAGACCCAGTACTTC
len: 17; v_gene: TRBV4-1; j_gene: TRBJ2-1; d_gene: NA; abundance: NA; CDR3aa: CASSQESGMYAYNEQFF; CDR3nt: TGCGCCAGCAGCCAAGAATCAGGAATGTATGCCTACAATGAGCAGTTCTTC
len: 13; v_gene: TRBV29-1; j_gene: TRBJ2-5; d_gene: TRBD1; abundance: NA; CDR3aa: CSGGWDRGETQYF; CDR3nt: TGCAGTGGTGGATGGGACAGGGGCGAGACCCAGTACTTC
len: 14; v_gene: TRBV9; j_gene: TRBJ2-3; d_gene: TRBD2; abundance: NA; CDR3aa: CASSFGLAGDTQYF; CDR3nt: TGTGCCAGCAGCTTTGGACTAGCAGGGGATACGCAGTATTTT
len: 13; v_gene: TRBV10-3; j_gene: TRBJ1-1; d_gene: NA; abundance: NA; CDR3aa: CAIRREMNTEAFF; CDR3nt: TGTGCCATCAGGAGGGAAATGAACACTGAAGCTTTCTTT
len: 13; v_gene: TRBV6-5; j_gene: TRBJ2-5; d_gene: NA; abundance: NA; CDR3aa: CASSYTAQETQYF; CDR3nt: TGTGCCAGCAGTTATACAGCACAAGAGACCCAGTACTTC
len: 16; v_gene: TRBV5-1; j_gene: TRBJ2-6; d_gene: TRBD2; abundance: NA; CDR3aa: CASSLGGSSGANVLTF; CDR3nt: TGCGCCAGCAGCTTGGGCGGGAGCTCTGGGGCCAACGTCCTGACTTTC
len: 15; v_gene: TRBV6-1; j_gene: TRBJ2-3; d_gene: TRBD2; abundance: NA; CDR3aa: CASWTSGKVADTQYF; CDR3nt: TGTGCCAGCTGGACTAGCGGGAAAGTAGCAGATACGCAGTATTTT
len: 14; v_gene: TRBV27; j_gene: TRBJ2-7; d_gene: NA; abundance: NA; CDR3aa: CASSIGGPSYEQYF; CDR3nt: TGTGCCAGCAGTATCGGGGGGCCCTCCTACGAGCAGTACTTC
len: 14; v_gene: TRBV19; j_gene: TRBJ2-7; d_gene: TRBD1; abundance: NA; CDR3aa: CASNPGTAIYEQYF; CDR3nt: TGTGCCAGTAATCCCGGGACAGCTATCTACGAGCAGTACTTC
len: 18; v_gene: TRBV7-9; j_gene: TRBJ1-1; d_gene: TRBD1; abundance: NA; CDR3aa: CASSPRDREKAMNTEAFF; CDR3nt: TGTGCCAGCAGCCCACGGGACAGGGAAAAGGCGATGAACACTGAAGCTTTCTTT
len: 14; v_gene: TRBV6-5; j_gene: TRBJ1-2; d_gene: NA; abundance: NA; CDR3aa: CASSYKTVNYGYTF; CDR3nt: TGTGCCAGCAGTTACAAGACAGTTAACTATGGCTACACCTTC
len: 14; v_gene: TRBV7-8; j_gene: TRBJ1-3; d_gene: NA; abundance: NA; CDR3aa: CASSDSISGNTIYF; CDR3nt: TGTGCCAGCAGCGACAGTATCTCTGGAAACACCATATATTTT
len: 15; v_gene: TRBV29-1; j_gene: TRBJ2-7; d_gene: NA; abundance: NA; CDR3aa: CSVEGSGVTSYEQYF; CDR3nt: TGCAGCGTTGAAGGATCCGGGGTTACCTCCTACGAGCAGTACTTC
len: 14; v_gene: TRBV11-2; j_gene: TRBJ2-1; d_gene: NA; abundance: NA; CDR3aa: CASSLGLRGNEQFF; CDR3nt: TGTGCCAGCAGCCTGGGGTTGCGGGGCAATGAGCAGTTCTTC
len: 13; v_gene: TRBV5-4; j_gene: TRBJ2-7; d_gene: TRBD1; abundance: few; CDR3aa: CASRPDRASEQYF; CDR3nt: TGTGCCAGCAGACCAGACAGGGCCTCCGAGCAGTACTTC
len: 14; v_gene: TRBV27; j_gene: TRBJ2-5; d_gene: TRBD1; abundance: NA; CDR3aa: CASSADRTKETQYF; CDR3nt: TGTGCCAGCAGTGCGGACAGGACGAAAGAGACCCAGTACTTC
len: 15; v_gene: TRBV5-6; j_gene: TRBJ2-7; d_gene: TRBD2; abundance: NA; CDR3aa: CASSPGGRARREQYF; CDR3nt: TGTGCCAGCAGCCCCGGAGGGAGGGCCCGACGTGAGCAGTACTTC